This is a list of T cell receptor beta chains from one sample in a study of technical replicates of blood from a few donors. Method: immunoSEQ multiplex PCR; TCRdb's copy keeps in-frame clones and lacks some. The data hold under 80,000 clones, with around 94% observed a single time. Sequencing was carried out using T cells isolated from PBMCs. These receptors were obtained from a human donor in good health. CDR3s include the opening cysteine and the closing phenylalanine or tryptophan. The D gene is left open where the match is weak. Some rows mark clone size as missing; the rest say once, few, many or name a class of expanded clone.

V,D,J,size,CDR3,DNA
TRBV19,TRBD2,TRBJ2-1,-,CASGLAGGINEQFF,TGTGCCAGTGGGCTAGCGGGAGGGATCAATGAGCAGTTCTTC
TRBV5-5,-,TRBJ1-1,-,CASSLNRAMNTEAFF,TGTGCCAGCAGCTTGAACAGGGCTATGAACACTGAAGCTTTCTTT
TRBV5-4,-,TRBJ2-7,-,CASSTQQMSYEQYF,TGTGCCAGCAGCACACAACAGATGTCCTACGAGCAGTACTTC
TRBV4-1,-,TRBJ1-2,-,CASSHVLGDNYGYTF,TGCGCCAGCAGCCATGTTTTAGGAGATAACTATGGCTACACCTTC
TRBV13,-,TRBJ2-4,once,CASTPRGLLAKNIQYF,TGTGCCAGCACCCCCAGGGGATTACTAGCCAAAAACATTCAGTACTTC
TRBV27,TRBD2,TRBJ2-3,once,CASSQLLAGGLLSTDTQYF,TGTGCCAGCAGCCAATTACTAGCGGGAGGTCTTCTTAGCACAGATACGCAGTATTTT
TRBV29-1,TRBD1,TRBJ1-2,-,CSVTDRGDYGYTF,TGCAGCGTTACCGACAGGGGGGACTATGGCTACACCTTC
TRBV7-9,-,TRBJ2-7,-,CASSSRANRVVSYEQYF,TGTGCCAGCAGCTCTAGGGCGAACAGGGTGGTTTCTTACGAGCAGTACTTC
TRBV2,TRBD1,TRBJ1-1,few,CASTQGQIEAFF,TGTGCCAGCACCCAGGGACAGATTGAAGCTTTCTTT
TRBV7-3,TRBD2,TRBJ2-1,-,CASSNQRGQGSEEQFF,TGTGCCAGCAGCAATCAGCGGGGGCAAGGGAGCGAGGAGCAGTTCTTC
TRBV29-1,TRBD2,TRBJ2-1,-,CSVAPFRTSGSIGEQFF,TGCAGCGTTGCACCCTTTAGGACTAGCGGGAGCATAGGTGAGCAGTTCTTC
TRBV7-3,TRBD2,TRBJ2-1,-,CASSLLMGGGYNEQFF,TGTGCCAGCAGCCTCTTAATGGGGGGGGGCTACAATGAGCAGTTCTTC
TRBV6-1,-,TRBJ1-5,-,CASSERGANQPQHF,TGTGCCAGCAGTGAGCGGGGGGCAAATCAGCCCCAGCATTTT
TRBV5-6,-,TRBJ2-7,-,CASSLFAGNRDF,TGTGCCAGCAGCTTATTCGCGGGAAATCGAGACTTC
TRBV7-9,TRBD2,TRBJ2-7,-,CASSLAGLSYEQYF,TGTGCCAGCAGCCTAGCGGGCCTCTCCTACGAGCAGTACTTC
TRBV28,-,TRBJ2-1,-,CASSNGGGNNEQFF,TGTGCCAGCAGTAACGGTGGAGGGAACAATGAGCAGTTCTTC
TRBV5-1,TRBD1,TRBJ2-1,-,CASSFDQGAKYNEQFF,TGCGCCAGCAGCTTCGATCAGGGGGCGAAGTACAATGAGCAGTTCTTC
TRBV5-4,TRBD1,TRBJ1-4,-,CATQGADEKLFF,TGTGCCACGCAGGGGGCAGATGAAAAACTGTTTTTT
TRBV4-2,-,TRBJ1-3,-,CASSQDPGIGNTIYF,TGTGCCAGCAGCCAAGACCCAGGGATTGGAAACACCATATATTTT
TRBV5-1,TRBD2,TRBJ2-5,-,CASSSAGGETQYF,TGCGCCAGCAGTTCGGCGGGGGGGGAGACCCAGTACTTC